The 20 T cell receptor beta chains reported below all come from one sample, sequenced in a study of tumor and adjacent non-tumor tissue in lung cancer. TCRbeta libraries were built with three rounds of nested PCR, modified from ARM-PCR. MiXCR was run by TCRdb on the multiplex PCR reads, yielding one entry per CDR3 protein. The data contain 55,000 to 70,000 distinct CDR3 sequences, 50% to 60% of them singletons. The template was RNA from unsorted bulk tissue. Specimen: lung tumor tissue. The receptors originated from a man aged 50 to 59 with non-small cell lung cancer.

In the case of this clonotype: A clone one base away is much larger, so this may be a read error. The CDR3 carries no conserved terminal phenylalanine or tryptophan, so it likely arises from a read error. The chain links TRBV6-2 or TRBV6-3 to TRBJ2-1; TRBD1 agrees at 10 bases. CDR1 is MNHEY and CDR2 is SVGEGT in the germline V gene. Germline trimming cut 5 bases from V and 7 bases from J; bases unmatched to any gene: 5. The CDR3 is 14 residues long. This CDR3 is CASSRQGASNEQFL. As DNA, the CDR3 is TGTGCCAGCAGTAGACAGGGGGCAAGTAATGAGCAGTTCCTC.

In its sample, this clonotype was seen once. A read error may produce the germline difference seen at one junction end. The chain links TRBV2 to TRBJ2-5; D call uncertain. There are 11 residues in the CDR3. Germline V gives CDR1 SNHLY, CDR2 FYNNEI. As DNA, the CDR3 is TGTGCCAGCAGTGAGGTAGAGACTCAGTGCTTC. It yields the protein CASSEVETQCF.

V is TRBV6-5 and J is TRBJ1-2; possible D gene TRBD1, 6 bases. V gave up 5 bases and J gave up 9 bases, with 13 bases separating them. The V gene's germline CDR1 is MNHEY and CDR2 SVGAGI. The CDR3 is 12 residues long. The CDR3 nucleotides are TGTGCCAGCAGTCAAGGGGGTCTTAGCTACACCTTC. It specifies CASSQGGLSYTF.

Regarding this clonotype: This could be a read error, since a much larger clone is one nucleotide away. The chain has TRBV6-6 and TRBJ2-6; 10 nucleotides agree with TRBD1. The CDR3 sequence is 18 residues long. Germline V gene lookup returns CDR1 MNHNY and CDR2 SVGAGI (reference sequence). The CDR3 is CASSYSPGQGSGANVLSF. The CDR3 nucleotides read TGTGCCAGCAGTTACTCCCCGGGACAGGGGTCTGGGGCCAACGTCCTGTCTTTC.

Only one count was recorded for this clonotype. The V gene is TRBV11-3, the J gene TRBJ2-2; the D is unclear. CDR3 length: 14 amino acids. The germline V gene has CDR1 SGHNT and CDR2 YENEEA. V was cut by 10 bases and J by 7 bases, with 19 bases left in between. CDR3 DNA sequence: TGTGCCACCAGTCCCAACATGCGGAGCGGGGAGCTGTTTTTT. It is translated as CATSPNMRSGELFF.

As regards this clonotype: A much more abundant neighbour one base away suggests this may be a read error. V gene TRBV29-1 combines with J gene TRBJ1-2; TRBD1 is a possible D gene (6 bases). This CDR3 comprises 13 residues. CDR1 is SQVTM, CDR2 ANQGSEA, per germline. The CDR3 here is CSIEVVTGYGYTF. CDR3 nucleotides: TGCAGCATTGAAGTGGTGACAGGCTATGGCTACACCTTC.

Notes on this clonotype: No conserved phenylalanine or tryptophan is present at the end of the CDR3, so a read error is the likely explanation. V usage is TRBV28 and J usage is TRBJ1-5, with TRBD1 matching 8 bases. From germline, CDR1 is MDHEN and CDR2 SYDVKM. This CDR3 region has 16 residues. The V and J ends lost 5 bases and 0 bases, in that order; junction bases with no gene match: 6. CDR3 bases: TGTGCCAGCAGTACAGGGGGAGCTTATAGCAATCAGCCCCAGCATCTT. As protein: CASSTGGAYSNQPQHL.

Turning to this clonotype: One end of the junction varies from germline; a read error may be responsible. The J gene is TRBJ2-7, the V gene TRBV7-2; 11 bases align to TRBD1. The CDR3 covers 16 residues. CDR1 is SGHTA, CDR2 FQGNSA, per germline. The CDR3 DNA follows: TGTGTCAGCAACTTAGTCGGGGGGACAGGGGGATACGAGCAGTACTTC. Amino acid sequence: CVSNLVGGTGGYEQYF.

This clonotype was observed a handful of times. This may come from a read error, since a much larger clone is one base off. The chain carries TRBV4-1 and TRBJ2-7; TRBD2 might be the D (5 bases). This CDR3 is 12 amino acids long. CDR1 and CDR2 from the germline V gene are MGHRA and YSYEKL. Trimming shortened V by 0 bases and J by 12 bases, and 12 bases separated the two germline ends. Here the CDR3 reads CASSQDRLAWYF. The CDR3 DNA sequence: TGCGCCAGCAGCCAAGATCGGCTAGCATGGTACTTC.

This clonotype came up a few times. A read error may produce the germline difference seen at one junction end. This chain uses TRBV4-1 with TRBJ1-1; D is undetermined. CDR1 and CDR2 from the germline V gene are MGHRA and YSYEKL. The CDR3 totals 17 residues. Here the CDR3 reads CASSQDSLVVMNSEAFF. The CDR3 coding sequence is TGCGCCAGCAGCCAAGATAGTCTCGTCGTCATGAACAGTGAAGCCTTCTTT.

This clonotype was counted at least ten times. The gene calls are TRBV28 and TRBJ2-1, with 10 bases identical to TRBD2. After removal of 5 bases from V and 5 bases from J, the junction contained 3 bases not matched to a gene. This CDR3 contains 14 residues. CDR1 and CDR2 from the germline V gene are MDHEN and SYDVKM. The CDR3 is CASSRLAGDNEQFF. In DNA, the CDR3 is TGTGCCAGCAGTCGGCTAGCGGGGGACAATGAGCAGTTCTTC.

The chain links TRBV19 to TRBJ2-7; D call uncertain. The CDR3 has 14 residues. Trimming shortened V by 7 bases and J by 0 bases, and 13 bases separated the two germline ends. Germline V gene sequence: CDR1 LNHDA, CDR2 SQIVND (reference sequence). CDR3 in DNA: TGTGCCAGTAAGGTCGACCTCAGCTCCTACGAGCAGTACTTC. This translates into CASKVDLSSYEQYF.

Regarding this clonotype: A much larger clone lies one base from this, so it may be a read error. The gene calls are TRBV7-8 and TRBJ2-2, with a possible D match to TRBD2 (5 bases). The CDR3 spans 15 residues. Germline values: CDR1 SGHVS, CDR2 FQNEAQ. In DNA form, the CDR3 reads TGTGCCAGCAGCTCATCCCACTCGAACACCGGGGAGCTGTCTTTT. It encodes CASSSSHSNTGELSF.

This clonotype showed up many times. CDR3 sequence reads: CASSQDSTVYGYTF. In DNA, the CDR3 is TGTGCCAGCAGCCAAGATAGTACGGTCTATGGCTACACCTTC. The J gene is TRBJ1-2, the V gene TRBV14; unclear D gene. Germline V gene data show CDR1 as SGHDN and CDR2 as FVKESK. The CDR3 covers 14 residues. The V gene lost 0 bases and the J gene lost 4 bases, with 9 bases spanning the gap.

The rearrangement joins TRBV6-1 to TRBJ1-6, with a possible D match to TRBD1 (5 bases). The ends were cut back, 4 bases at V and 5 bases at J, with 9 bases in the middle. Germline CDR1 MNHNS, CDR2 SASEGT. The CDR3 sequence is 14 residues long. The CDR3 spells CASSAGPHNSPLHF. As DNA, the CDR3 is TGTGCCAGCAGTGCGGGACCGCATAATTCACCCCTCCACTTT.

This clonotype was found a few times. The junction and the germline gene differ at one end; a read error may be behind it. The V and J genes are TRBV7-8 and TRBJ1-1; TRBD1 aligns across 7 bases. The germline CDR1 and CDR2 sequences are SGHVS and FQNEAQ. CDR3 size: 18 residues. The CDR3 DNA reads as TGTGTCAGCAGCTTAGGATTAACAGGGGATTTTCGGAGAACTGAAGCTTTCTTT. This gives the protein CVSSLGLTGDFRRTEAFF.

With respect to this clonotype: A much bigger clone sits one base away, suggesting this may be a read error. In nucleotides, the CDR3 is TGCGTCAGCAGACCCGGGACTAGCGGATTAGCAGATACGCAGTATTTT. Translation: CVSRPGTSGLADTQYF. The V call is TRBV5-1, the J call TRBJ2-3; TRBD2 agrees at 11 bases. This CDR3 has 16 residues. Germline CDR1 and CDR2: SGHRS and YFSETQ.

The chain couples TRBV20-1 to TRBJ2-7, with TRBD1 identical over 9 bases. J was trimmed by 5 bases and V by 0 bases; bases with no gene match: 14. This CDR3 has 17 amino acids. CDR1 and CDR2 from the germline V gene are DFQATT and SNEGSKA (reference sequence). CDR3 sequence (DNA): TGCAGTGCTAGAGACCTCAGGCCAGGGACAGGGATTGACGAGCAGTACTTC. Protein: CSARDLRPGTGIDEQYF.

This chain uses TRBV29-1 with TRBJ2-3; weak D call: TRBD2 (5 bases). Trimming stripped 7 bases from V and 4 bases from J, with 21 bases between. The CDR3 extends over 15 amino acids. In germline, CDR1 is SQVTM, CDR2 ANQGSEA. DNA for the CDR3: TGCAGCGCTGTGAAGTGGGAGACGTTCCCAGATACGCAGTATTTT. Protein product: CSAVKWETFPDTQYF.

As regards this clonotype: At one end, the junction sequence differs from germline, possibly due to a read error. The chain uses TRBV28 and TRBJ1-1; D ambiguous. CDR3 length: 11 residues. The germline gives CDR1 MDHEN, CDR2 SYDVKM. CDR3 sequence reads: CARKWWTEAIF. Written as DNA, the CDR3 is TGTGCCAGAAAATGGTGGACTGAAGCTATCTTT. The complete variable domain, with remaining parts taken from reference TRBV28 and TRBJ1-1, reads DVKVTQSSRYLVKRTGEKVFLECVQDMDHENMFWYRQDPGLGLRLIYFSYDVKMKEKGDIPEGYSVSREKKERFSLILESASTNQTSMYLCARKWWTEAIFGQGTRLTVV.